The clone carrying this TCR beta chain was seen at least ten times. Its antigen remains unidentified. This entry belongs to a study of cytomegalovirus exposure and HLA in healthy donors. Study background: Within the Caucasian-associated ancestry cluster were around 80% of the 398 genotyped donors. General study results and limits: Based on reports, TCR beta sequences accurately predicted HLA-A and HLA-B alleles for most subjects.

PCR primers comprised 60 Vbeta and 13 Jbeta primers. Here immunoSEQ multiplex PCR was the method, and the copy in TCRdb shows in-frame clones only, minus some. The sample lists 180,000 or so clones, roughly 79% occurring once. Everyone who donated was a healthy bone marrow donor. Sequenced: PBMCs. This sequence was found in a middle-aged man in good health and CMV-seropositive.

The CDR3 nucleotides read TGCGCCAGCAGCCAAGATATGAGTGTGGGCTACACCTTC. This encodes CASSQDMSVGYTF. This chain links TRBV4-3 with TRBJ1-2; D uncertain. Germline V gives CDR1 LGHNA, CDR2 YSLEER. The CDR3 runs 13 residues. The germline V and J ends were trimmed by 0 bases and 8 bases, with 10 bases remaining between them.